This T cell receptor (beta chain) was observed in a study of CD8+ T cells in alopecia areata. Looking at the study overall: Treated patients' severity was scored by percentage of affected scalp area. Study-level points and caveats: Many expanded lesional clones persisted in scalp and blood during tofacitinib treatment.

Germline V gene sequence: CDR1 SEHNR, CDR2 FQNEAQ (reference sequence). Trimming took 5 bases from V and 0 from J, leaving 11 bases between them. The CDR3 length is 16 residues. Isolated RNA was reverse transcribed into cDNA used as the sequencing template. The protocol was immunoSEQ multiplex PCR, while the TCRdb copy is restricted to in-frame clones and leaves out a portion. The data hold more than 200,000 clones, with about 40% observed a single time. This sample's treatment: oral pan-JAK inhibitor, 5-10 mg twice daily. As part of sample collection, lesional scalp punch biopsies and peripheral blood were taken from alopecia areata patients. This clone has only a few counts. Its cognate antigen is unknown.

This receptor was obtained from a human donor with alopecia areata. The rearrangement links TRBV7-9 to TRBJ2-6; D call uncertain. The sequences come from CD4+ T cells sorted from blood, collected at roughly week 36, from a patient treated with tofacitinib. This chain's CDR3 is CASSLERSSGANVLTF. DNA for the CDR3: TGTGCCAGCAGCCTAGAACGGAGCTCTGGGGCCAACGTCCTGACTTTC.